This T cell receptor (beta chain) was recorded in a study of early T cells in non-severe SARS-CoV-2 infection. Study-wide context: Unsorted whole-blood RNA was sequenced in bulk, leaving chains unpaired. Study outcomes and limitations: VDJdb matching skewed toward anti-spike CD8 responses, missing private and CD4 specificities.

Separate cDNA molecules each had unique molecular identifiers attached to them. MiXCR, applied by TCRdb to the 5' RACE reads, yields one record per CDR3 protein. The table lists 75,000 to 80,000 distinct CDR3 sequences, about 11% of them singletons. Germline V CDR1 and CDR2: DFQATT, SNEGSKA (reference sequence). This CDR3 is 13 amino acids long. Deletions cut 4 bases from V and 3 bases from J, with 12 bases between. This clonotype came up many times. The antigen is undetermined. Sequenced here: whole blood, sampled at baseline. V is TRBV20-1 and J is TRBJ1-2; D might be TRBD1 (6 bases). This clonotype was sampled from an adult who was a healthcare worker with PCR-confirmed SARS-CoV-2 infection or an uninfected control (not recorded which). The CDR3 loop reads CSAITGSDYGYTF. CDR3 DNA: TGCAGTGCTATTACAGGGTCCGACTATGGCTACACCTTC.